Described below is a single T cell receptor (beta chain) sequence and its context. The antigen is not known. The sort gate was single viable CD3+CD4+CD8-CD45RO+ cells for memory CD4+ T cells. Donors' CMV status reflects serum IgG against pp150, pp28, p38, p52. Positive selection with CD4 microbeads enriched total CD4+ T cells. The sample is drawn from a study of memory CD4+ T cells and cytomegalovirus serostatus. Study in general: Healthy Belgian adult donors included about 10 CMV-positive and some 23 CMV-negative people.

Measured with immunoSEQ multiplex PCR; TCRdb has only the in-frame clones, and not every one. The sample has approximately 41,000 clones; 75% to 85% are singletons. Germline loops: CDR1 SNHLY, CDR2 FYNNEI. This CDR3 has 14 residues. V lost 4 bases, J lost 3 bases, and 11 bases lay in between. Study conclusions and caveats: About 40% of the roughly 160 known CMV-associated TCRbeta sequences appeared in CD4+ memory.

The V gene is TRBV2, the J gene TRBJ2-3; tentative D call: TRBD1 (5 bases). The TCR originated in an adult in good health and CMV-seronegative. The sequenced sample consisted of memory CD4+ T cells from blood. CDR3 nucleotide sequence: TGTGCCAGCAGTGGGGCAGGGAAAACAGATACGCAGTATTTT. It codes for CASSGAGKTDTQYF.